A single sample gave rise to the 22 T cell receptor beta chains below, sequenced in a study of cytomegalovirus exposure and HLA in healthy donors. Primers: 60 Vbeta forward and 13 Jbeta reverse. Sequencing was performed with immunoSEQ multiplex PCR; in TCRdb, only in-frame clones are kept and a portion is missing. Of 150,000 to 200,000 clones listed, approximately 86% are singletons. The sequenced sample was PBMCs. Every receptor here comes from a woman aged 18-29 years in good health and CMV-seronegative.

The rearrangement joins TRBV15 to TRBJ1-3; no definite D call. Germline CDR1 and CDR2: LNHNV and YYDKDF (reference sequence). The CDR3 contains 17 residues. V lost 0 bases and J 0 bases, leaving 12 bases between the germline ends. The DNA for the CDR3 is TGTGCCACCAGCAGAGATTCGGTGCGGGTCTCTGGAAACACCATATATTTT. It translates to CATSRDSVRVSGNTIYF.

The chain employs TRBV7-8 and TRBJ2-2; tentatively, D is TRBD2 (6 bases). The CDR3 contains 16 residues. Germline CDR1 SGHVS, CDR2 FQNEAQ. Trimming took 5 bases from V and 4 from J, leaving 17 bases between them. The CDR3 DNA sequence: TGTGCCAGCAGCGGCATATACGGGGGAGGCACCGGGGAGCTGTTTTTT. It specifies CASSGIYGGGTGELFF.

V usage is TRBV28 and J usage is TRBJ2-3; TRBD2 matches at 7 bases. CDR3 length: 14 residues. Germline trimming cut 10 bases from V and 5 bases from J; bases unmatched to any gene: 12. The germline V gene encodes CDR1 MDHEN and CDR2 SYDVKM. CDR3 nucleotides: TGTGCCATAGTCCTAGCGGATATTATAGATACGCAGTATTTT. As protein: CAIVLADIIDTQYF.

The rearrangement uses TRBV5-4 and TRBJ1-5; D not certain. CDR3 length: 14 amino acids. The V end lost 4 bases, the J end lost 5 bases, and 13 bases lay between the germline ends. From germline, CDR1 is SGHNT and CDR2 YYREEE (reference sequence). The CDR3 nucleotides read TGTGCCAGCAGCGCTATGCCCGGGGATCAGCCCCAGCATTTT. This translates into CASSAMPGDQPQHF.

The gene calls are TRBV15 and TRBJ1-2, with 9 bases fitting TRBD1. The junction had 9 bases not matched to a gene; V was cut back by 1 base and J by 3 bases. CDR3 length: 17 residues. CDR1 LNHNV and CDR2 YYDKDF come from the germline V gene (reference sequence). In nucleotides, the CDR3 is TGTGCCACCAGCAGAGCTCGGACAGGGGAGTATTACTATGGCTACACCTTC. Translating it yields CATSRARTGEYYYGYTF.

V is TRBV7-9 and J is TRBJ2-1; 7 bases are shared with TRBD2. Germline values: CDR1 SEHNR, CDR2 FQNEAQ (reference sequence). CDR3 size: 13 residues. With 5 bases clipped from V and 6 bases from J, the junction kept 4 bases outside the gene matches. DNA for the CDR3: TGTGCCAGCAGCCTCGGGACTACCAATGAGCAGTTCTTC. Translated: CASSLGTTNEQFF.

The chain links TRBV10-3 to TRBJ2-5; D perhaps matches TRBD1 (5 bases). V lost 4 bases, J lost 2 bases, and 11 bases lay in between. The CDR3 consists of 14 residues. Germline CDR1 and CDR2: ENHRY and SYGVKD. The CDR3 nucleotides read TGTGCCATCAGTGGTGACAGCCTACAAGAGACCCAGTACTTC. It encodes CAISGDSLQETQYF.

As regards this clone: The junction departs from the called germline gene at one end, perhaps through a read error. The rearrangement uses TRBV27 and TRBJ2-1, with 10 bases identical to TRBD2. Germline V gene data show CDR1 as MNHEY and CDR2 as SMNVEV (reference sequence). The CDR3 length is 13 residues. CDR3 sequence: CASTPGLATGLLF. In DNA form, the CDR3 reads TGTGCCAGCACCCCGGGACTAGCGACCGGGCTGCTCTTC.

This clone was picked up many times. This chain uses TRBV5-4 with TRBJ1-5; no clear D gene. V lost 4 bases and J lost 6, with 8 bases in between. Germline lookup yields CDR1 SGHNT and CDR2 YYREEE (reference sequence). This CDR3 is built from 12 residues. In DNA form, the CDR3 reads TGTGCCAGCAGCCGTGAGGGTCAGCCCCAGCATTTT. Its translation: CASSREGQPQHF.

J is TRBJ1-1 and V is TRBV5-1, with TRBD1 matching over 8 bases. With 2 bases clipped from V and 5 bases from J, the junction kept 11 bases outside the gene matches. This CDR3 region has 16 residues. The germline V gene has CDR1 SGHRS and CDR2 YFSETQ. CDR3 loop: CASSLLNIGQGTEAFF. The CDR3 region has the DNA TGCGCCAGCAGCTTACTGAATATAGGACAGGGAACTGAAGCTTTCTTT.

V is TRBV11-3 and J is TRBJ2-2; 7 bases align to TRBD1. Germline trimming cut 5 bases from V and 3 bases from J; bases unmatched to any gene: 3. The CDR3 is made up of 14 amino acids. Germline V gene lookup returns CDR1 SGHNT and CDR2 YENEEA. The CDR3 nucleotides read TGTGCCAGCAGCCAGGGACAGTACACCGGGGAGCTGTTTTTT. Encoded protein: CASSQGQYTGELFF.

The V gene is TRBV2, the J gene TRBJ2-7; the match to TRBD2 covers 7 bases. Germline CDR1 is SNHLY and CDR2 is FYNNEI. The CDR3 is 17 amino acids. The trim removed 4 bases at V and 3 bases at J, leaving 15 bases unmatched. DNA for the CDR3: TGTGCCAGCAGTGTGACTGGCCTAGCGGCAATATTCTACGAGCAGTACTTC. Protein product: CASSVTGLAAIFYEQYF.

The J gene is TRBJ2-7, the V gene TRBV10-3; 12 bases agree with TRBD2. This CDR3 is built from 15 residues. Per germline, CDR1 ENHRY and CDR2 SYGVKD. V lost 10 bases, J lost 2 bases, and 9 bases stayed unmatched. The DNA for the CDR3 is TGTGCCAGCCGGGATGCTAGCGGGAGGGCCTACGAGCAGTACTTC. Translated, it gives CASRDASGRAYEQYF.

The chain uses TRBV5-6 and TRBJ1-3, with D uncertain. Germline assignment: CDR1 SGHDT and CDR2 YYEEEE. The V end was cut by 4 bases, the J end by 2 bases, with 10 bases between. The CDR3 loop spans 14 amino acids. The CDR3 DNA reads TGTGCCAGCAGCCCTACCAATGCTGGAAACACCATATATTTT. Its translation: CASSPTNAGNTIYF.

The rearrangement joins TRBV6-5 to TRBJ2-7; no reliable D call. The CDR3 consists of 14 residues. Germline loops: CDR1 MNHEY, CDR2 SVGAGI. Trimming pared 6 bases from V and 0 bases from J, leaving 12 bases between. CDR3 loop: CASSIERSSYEQYF. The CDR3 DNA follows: TGTGCCAGCAGCATAGAAAGGAGCTCCTACGAGCAGTACTTC.

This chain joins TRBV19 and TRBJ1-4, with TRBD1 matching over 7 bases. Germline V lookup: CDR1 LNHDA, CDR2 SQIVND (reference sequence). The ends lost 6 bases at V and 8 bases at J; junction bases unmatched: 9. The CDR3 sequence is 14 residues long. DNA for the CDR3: TGTGCCAGTAGCCAGGACAGGTTTACCGAAAAACTGTTTTTT. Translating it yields CASSQDRFTEKLFF.

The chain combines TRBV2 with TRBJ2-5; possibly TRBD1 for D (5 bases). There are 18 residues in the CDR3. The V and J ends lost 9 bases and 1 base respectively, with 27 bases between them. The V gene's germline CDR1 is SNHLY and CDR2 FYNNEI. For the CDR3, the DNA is TGTGCCAGTTCTAGGGCCCCCGTAGGCCTAGGGGTCCAAGAGACCCAGTACTTC. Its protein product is CASSRAPVGLGVQETQYF.

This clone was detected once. The CDR3 DNA follows: TGTGCCAGCAGCGTAGGCGGGGGGGGCCAAGAGACCCAGTACTTC. Its translation is CASSVGGGGQETQYF. V and J are TRBV9 and TRBJ2-5; TRBD2 matches 9 bases. V was clipped by 0 bases and J by 1 base; unmatched bases: 1. CDR1 SGDLS and CDR2 YYNGEE come from the germline V gene. The CDR3 is 15 residues long.

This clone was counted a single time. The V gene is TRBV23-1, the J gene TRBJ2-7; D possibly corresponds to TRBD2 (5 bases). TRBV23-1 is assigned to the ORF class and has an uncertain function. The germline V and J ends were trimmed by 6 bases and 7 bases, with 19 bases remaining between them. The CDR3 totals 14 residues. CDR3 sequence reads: CASSRRNELGEQYF. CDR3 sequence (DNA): TGCGCCAGCAGCCGGCGGAACGAACTAGGGGAGCAGTACTTC.

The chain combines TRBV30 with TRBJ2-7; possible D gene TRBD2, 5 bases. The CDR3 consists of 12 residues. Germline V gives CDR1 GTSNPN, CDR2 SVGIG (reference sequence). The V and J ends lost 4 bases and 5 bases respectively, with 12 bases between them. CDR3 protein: CAWKAGADEQYF. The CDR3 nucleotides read TGTGCCTGGAAGGCGGGTGCCGACGAGCAGTACTTC.

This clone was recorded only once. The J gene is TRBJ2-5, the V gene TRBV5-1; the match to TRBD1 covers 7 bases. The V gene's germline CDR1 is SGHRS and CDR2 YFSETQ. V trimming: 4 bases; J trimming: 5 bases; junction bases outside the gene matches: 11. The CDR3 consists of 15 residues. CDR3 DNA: TGCGCCAGCAGCGATAGGACAGGACGAGGGGAGACCCAGTACTTC. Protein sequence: CASSDRTGRGETQYF.

CDR3 sequence reads: CASSFNRGLFEKLFF. CDR3 DNA sequence: TGTGCCAGCAGTTTTAACAGGGGGCTTTTTGAAAAACTGTTTTTT. V and J are TRBV28 and TRBJ1-4; 9 nucleotides align to TRBD1. Germline-derived CDR1 and CDR2 are MDHEN and SYDVKM. This CDR3 comprises 15 residues. V was clipped by 3 bases and J by 7 bases; unmatched bases: 6.